These 21 T cell receptor beta chains were all obtained from the same sample, sequenced in a study of shared clonotypes between healthy human individuals. Assay: immunoSEQ multiplex PCR; the TCRdb copy retains only in-frame clones and omits some. Altogether about 490,000 clones are present, over 65% being singletons, with the ten largest covering around 13%. Sequencing used PBMCs. Every receptor here comes from a woman aged 40 to 50 in good health. Some clones in this sample may be carry-over from other donors' samples.

This clone was detected a few times. This sample includes further DNA sequences coding for the same CDR3. The V and J genes are TRBV9 and TRBJ2-1, with no clear D. Trimming took off 3 bases at V and 3 bases at J, with 7 bases between the two ends. Germline CDR1 is SGDLS and CDR2 is YYNGEE. This CDR3 contains 13 residues. The chain's CDR3 is CASSADSYNEQFF. CDR3 DNA: TGTGCCAGCAGCGCCGATAGCTACAATGAGCAGTTCTTC.

J is TRBJ1-5 and V is TRBV2; D uncertain. Between the trimmed V and J ends, which lost 7 bases and 0 bases, there was a span of 10 bases. The CDR3 is 14 residues long. CDR1 and CDR2 (germline): SNHLY, FYNNEI. The CDR3 loop reads CASKFMYSNQPQHF. In DNA, the CDR3 is TGTGCCAGCAAGTTTATGTATAGCAATCAGCCCCAGCATTTT.

This chain links TRBV7-8 with TRBJ2-1, with TRBD2 identical over 7 bases. The length of the CDR3 is 16 residues. Per germline, CDR1 SGHVS and CDR2 FQNEAQ. The trim removed 1 base at V and 3 bases at J, leaving 6 bases unmatched. The CDR3 sequence is CASSLVVPSGYNEQFF. The CDR3 DNA follows: TGTGCCAGCAGCTTAGTCGTCCCTAGCGGCTACAATGAGCAGTTCTTC.

The V gene is TRBV9, the J gene TRBJ2-3; TRBD1 is a possible D gene (6 bases). The CDR3 runs 17 residues. V was trimmed by 3 bases and J by 2 bases, leaving 19 bases between them. CDR1 and CDR2 from the germline V gene are SGDLS and YYNGEE. The CDR3 loop is CASSAYGTRGNTDTQYF. In DNA, the CDR3 is TGTGCCAGCAGCGCGTACGGGACAAGGGGCAACACAGATACGCAGTATTTT. Together with reference TRBV9 and TRBJ2-3, the CDR3 gives the full variable domain: DSGVTQTPKHLITATGQRVTLRCSPRSGDLSVYWYQQSLDQGLQFLIQYYNGEERAKGNILERFSAQQFPDLHSELNLSSLELGDSALYFCASSAYGTRGNTDTQYFGPGTRLTVL.

This chain uses TRBV5-1 with TRBJ1-5, with a tentative D call TRBD1 (5 bases). Deletions cut 4 bases from V and 5 bases from J, with 13 bases between. Germline V gives CDR1 SGHRS, CDR2 YFSETQ. This CDR3 comprises 14 residues. In DNA form, the CDR3 reads TGCGCCAGCAGCCCCGGGGGAGGACATCAGCCCCAGCATTTT. Amino acids: CASSPGGGHQPQHF. The complete variable domain, with remaining parts taken from reference TRBV5-1 and TRBJ1-5, reads KAGVTQTPRYLIKTRGQQVTLSCSPISGHRSVSWYQQTPGQGLQFLFEYFSETQRNKGNFPGRFSGRQFSNSRSEMNVSTLELGDSALYLCASSPGGGHQPQHFGDGTRLSIL.

V usage is TRBV11-2 and J usage is TRBJ2-1; D assignment may be TRBD1 or TRBD2 (5 bases each). The germline gives CDR1 SGHAT, CDR2 FQNNGV. CDR3 length: 15 amino acids. Trimming cost V 5 bases and J 9 bases, with 20 bases left between them. The chain's CDR3 is CASSPGAVRVGEQFF. CDR3 nucleotide sequence: TGTGCCAGCAGCCCAGGAGCGGTCAGGGTAGGTGAGCAGTTCTTC.

V is TRBV10-2 and J is TRBJ1-1; D unresolved. This CDR3 has 13 amino acids. V dropped 5 bases and J dropped 5 bases, with 12 bases sitting between them. Germline CDR1 WSHSY, CDR2 SAAADI. Here the CDR3 DNA reads TGCGCCAGCAGTTCCCTACCCCGGACTGAAGCTTTCTTT. This codes for CASSSLPRTEAFF.

The rearrangement joins TRBV28 to TRBJ2-2; possible D gene TRBD2, 7 bases. V dropped 6 bases and J dropped 2 bases, with 10 bases sitting between them. This CDR3 spans 14 amino acids. CDR1 and CDR2 from the germline V gene are MDHEN and SYDVKM. The CDR3 here is CASRRGGNTGELFF. The DNA of the CDR3 is TGTGCCAGCAGAAGGGGGGGAAACACCGGGGAGCTGTTTTTT.

The rearrangement joins TRBV2 to TRBJ2-1; 7 bases are a match to TRBD2. The germline CDR1 and CDR2 sequences are SNHLY and FYNNEI. V was pared by 8 bases and J by 6 bases, with 10 bases of the junction left unmatched. There are 14 residues in the CDR3. CDR3 protein: CASAWEGSGNEQFF. CDR3 DNA sequence: TGTGCCAGCGCATGGGAGGGCAGCGGCAATGAGCAGTTCTTC. Using reference TRBV2 and TRBJ2-1 for the parts outside the CDR3, the full variable domain is EPEVTQTPSHQVTQMGQEVILRCVPISNHLYFYWYRQILGQKVEFLVSFYNNEISEKSEIFDDQFSVERPDGSNFTLKIRSTKLEDSAMYFCASAWEGSGNEQFFGPGTRLTVL.

This chain links TRBV28 with TRBJ2-7, with TRBD2 matching 8 bases. The V segment lost 5 bases and the J segment 3 bases; nucleotides outside the gene matches: 6. Germline CDR1 and CDR2: MDHEN and SYDVKM. The length of the CDR3 is 14 residues. Here the CDR3 DNA reads TGTGCCAGCAGTCCGGGGGGGGCCGTCTACGAGCAGTACTTC. Amino acid sequence: CASSPGGAVYEQYF.

This sequence joins TRBV9 and TRBJ2-5; 8 nucleotides agree with TRBD1. Gene TRBJ2-7 matches the end of the DNA better, so the J call may be wrong. The CDR3 extends over 16 amino acids. CDR1 and CDR2 from the germline V gene are SGDLS and YYNGEE. In DNA, the CDR3 is TGTGCCAGCAGCGTACTGCCCGGGACAGGAACCTACGAGCAGTACTTC. This codes for CASSVLPGTGTYEQYF.

Comment on this clone: This sample includes further DNA sequences coding for the same CDR3. The genes are TRBV27 and TRBJ2-1; D possibly matches TRBD1 or TRBD2 (6 bases each). V lost 8 bases, J lost 6 bases, and 8 bases lay in between. The CDR3 runs to 11 residues. Germline CDR1 reads MNHEY; CDR2 reads SMNVEV (reference sequence). In DNA form, the CDR3 reads TGTGCCAGCGGAGGGGGCAATGAGCAGTTCTTC. This sequence encodes CASGGGNEQFF.

J is TRBJ1-4 and V is TRBV2, with 7 nucleotides matching TRBD1. The CDR3 covers 16 residues. CDR1 is SNHLY and CDR2 is FYNNEI in the germline V gene. V trimming: 6 bases; J trimming: 7 bases; junction bases outside the gene matches: 14. The CDR3 DNA is TGTGCCAGCAGCATACAGGGCCCAGGGGGTGCTGAAAAACTGTTTTTT. Protein product: CASSIQGPGGAEKLFF.

In its sample, this clone was seen a few times. The chain recombines TRBV6-6 with TRBJ2-5; the match to TRBD2 covers 8 bases. The tail of the sequence fits TRBJ2-7 better, so the J call may be wrong. The CDR3 is 12 amino acids. Looked up from germline, CDR1 is MNHNY and CDR2 is SVGAGI (reference sequence). The CDR3 DNA sequence: TGTGCCGCCAGCGGGAGAGGCCTCGAGCAGTACTTC. The encoded protein is CAASGRGLEQYF.

This chain connects TRBV28 to TRBJ1-2; possibly TRBD1 for D (6 bases). Trimming removed 11 bases at V and 8 bases at J, with 24 bases between. Looked up from germline, CDR1 is MDHEN and CDR2 is SYDVKM. This CDR3 contains 14 residues. The CDR3 coding sequence is TGTGCCTCCGACTTAAACCGGGGGGGCACCGGCTACACCTTC. This sequence encodes CASDLNRGGTGYTF.

The V and J genes are TRBV27 and TRBJ1-2; maybe TRBD1 (5 bases). The V end was cut by 0 bases, the J end by 4 bases, with 6 bases between. The germline CDR1 and CDR2 sequences are MNHEY and SMNVEV (reference sequence). This CDR3 comprises 13 residues. CDR3 amino acids: CASSLSGAYGYTF. As DNA, the CDR3 is TGTGCCAGCAGTTTATCAGGGGCCTATGGCTACACCTTC.

The CDR3 DNA is TGCGCCAGCAGCTTGGATCCGGGGGCGGACTATGGCTACACCTTC. Its translation: CASSLDPGADYGYTF. The V and J genes are TRBV5-1 and TRBJ1-2, with D possibly being TRBD1 (6 bases). The germline gives CDR1 SGHRS, CDR2 YFSETQ. Trimming took 0 bases from V and 3 from J, leaving 12 bases between them. This CDR3 comprises 15 residues.

This clone was seen once. The chain links TRBV5-1 to TRBJ1-1; 7 bases match TRBD1. Germline V gene data show CDR1 as SGHRS and CDR2 as YFSETQ. This CDR3 comprises 14 residues. The V gene end was trimmed by 4 bases and the J gene end by 4 bases; junction bases not matched to a gene: 7. The CDR3 sequence is CASSLQGVGTEAFF. The CDR3 region has the DNA TGCGCCAGCAGCCTTCAGGGGGTAGGCACTGAAGCTTTCTTT.

There are a few counts of this clone. This sequence joins TRBV7-2 and TRBJ2-5; 9 bases line up with TRBD1. The J call may be faulty, since TRBJ2-7 better matches the DNA end. Germline values: CDR1 SGHTA, CDR2 FQGNSA. The CDR3 has 16 residues. CDR3 DNA sequence: TGTGCCAGCAGCTTAGGCTTAGTGACAGGGGGCTACGAGCAGTACTTC. Residues: CASSLGLVTGGYEQYF.

This clone was detected once. The same CDR3 also results from other DNA sequences found in this sample. The chain has TRBV28 and TRBJ1-5; D ambiguous. This CDR3 is built from 15 residues. V was pared by 5 bases and J by 0 bases, with 11 bases between. The germline V gene encodes CDR1 MDHEN and CDR2 SYDVKM. In nucleotides, the CDR3 is TGTGCCAGCAGTCCGACGGAATATAGCAATCAGCCCCAGCATTTT. It codes for CASSPTEYSNQPQHF.

The V gene is TRBV28, the J gene TRBJ1-1; D is undetermined. V was trimmed by 5 bases and J by 1 base, leaving 11 bases between them. The CDR3 is 14 residues long. Looked up from germline, CDR1 is MDHEN and CDR2 is SYDVKM. Written as DNA, the CDR3 is TGTGCCAGCAGTCCGCACGACGGGAACACTGAAGCTTTCTTT. Amino acids: CASSPHDGNTEAFF. The full variable domain, in which reference TRBV28 and TRBJ1-1 provide the parts outside the CDR3, is DVKVTQSSRYLVKRTGEKVFLECVQDMDHENMFWYRQDPGLGLRLIYFSYDVKMKEKGDIPEGYSVSREKKERFSLILESASTNQTSMYLCASSPHDGNTEAFFGQGTRLTVV.